These T cell receptor beta chains were read from a single sample in a study of blood T cell repertoires in COVID-19. Only in-frame clones appear in the TCRdb table, and some are missing; sequencing was by immunoSEQ multiplex PCR. The top ten clones hold around 2% of a sample with under 300,000 clones, 88% of them seen once. Sequenced: PBMCs or T cells enriched from blood (not recorded which). The origin of the receptors is a woman in her sixties or seventies in a cohort exposed to, infected with or recovered from COVID-19 (not recorded which). CDR3s leave out the opening cysteine and the closing phenylalanine or tryptophan. A D gene is named only where the DNA matches it firmly. Size tells how often a clone was seen (once, few, many) or the class of an expanded clone, and some rows leave it out.

clone_size,d_call,v_call,j_call,cdr3_length,cdr3_aa
NA,NA,TRBV7-9,TRBJ1-1,11,ASSLIPDSEAF
NA,TRBD1,TRBV28,TRBJ1-6,13,ASSRGQVNNSPLH
few,TRBD2,TRBV9,TRBJ2-7,12,ASSATSGAGEQY
NA,TRBD1,TRBV18,TRBJ1-2,12,ASSRDRENYGYT
NA,TRBD2,TRBV10-3,TRBJ2-2,15,AIRDLGGRANTGELF
NA,TRBD2,TRBV5-1,TRBJ2-5,12,ASSSREDQETQY
NA,TRBD1,TRBV30,TRBJ2-1,11,AWTLTGAGEQF
NA,NA,TRBV5-1,TRBJ2-7,11,ASSLDGVYEQY
NA,NA,TRBV28,TRBJ2-1,9,ASRTDNEQF
NA,TRBD1,TRBV10-1,TRBJ1-4,12,ASGNRGANEKLF
NA,TRBD1,TRBV19,TRBJ1-1,12,ASSKRGAGGEAF
NA,NA,TRBV2,TRBJ2-2,12,ASVRPGGTGELF
NA,NA,TRBV11-2,TRBJ1-2,13,ASSPFFGGRDGYT
NA,NA,TRBV9,TRBJ1-3,12,ASSPRGLGNTIY
NA,NA,TRBV27,TRBJ1-4,13,ASSFEGNTNEKLF
NA,NA,TRBV24-1,TRBJ1-2,13,ATSDQTGSPYGYT
NA,NA,TRBV30,TRBJ1-2,11,AWSVQTAGGYT
NA,NA,TRBV6-1,TRBJ1-3,12,ASSEDLAGNTIY
NA,NA,TRBV30,TRBJ2-7,10,AWGASSYEQY
NA,NA,TRBV5-1,TRBJ1-3,14,ASSGEGVLSGNTIY
NA,NA,TRBV24-1,TRBJ2-1,14,ATTAGRGQLYNEQF
NA,NA,TRBV4-1,TRBJ2-7,11,ASSHVGVYEQY
NA,NA,TRBV5-4,TRBJ2-7,14,ASSLAKGSGTYEQY
few,NA,TRBV5-1,TRBJ2-5,12,ASSRGQQQETQY
NA,TRBD2,TRBV4-2,TRBJ2-2,16,ASSQGPGLAGGTGELF
NA,NA,TRBV28,TRBJ1-4,11,ASRGQGREKLF
few,TRBD2,TRBV2,TRBJ2-5,13,ASSAPSSGSKTQY
NA,NA,TRBV7-9,TRBJ1-6,12,ASSLEQYNSPLH
NA,NA,TRBV7-9,TRBJ1-1,12,ASSRERANTEAF
once,TRBD1,TRBV5-1,TRBJ2-5,13,ASSLGLRGQETQY
NA,NA,TRBV14,TRBJ2-3,13,ASSLMRASTDTQY
NA,NA,TRBV7-2,TRBJ1-6,13,ASSQRDKYNSPLH
NA,NA,TRBV11-2,TRBJ1-5,10,ASSLGVGQQH
NA,TRBD1,TRBV23-1,TRBJ1-2,12,ASSQLGTGDGYT
many,TRBD2,TRBV28,TRBJ2-1,14,ASSPSGRSSYNEQF
NA,TRBD2,TRBV7-9,TRBJ2-7,12,ASVLAGALYEQY
NA,TRBD2,TRBV30,TRBJ2-1,13,AWSSGLARDNEQF
NA,NA,TRBV10-3,TRBJ2-1,11,AISESGGGEQF
NA,TRBD2,TRBV19,TRBJ2-1,13,ASNPTSGTGNEQF
NA,NA,TRBV19,TRBJ1-5,10,ASRVRVQPQH
once,TRBD1,TRBV6-5,TRBJ2-5,13,ASSYRGDSQETQY
NA,NA,TRBV7-8,TRBJ2-1,14,ASSPQSGGSYNEQF
NA,TRBD1,TRBV5-1,TRBJ1-1,13,ASSLFDRGLTEAF
NA,TRBD2,TRBV6-6,TRBJ2-2,19,ASSPKKGVWASGRATGELF
NA,NA,TRBV6-5,TRBJ2-7,12,ASSYRGIGYEQY
NA,NA,TRBV5-1,TRBJ2-1,17,ASSYGTREKIESYNEQF
NA,TRBD2,TRBV4-3,TRBJ2-3,14,ASSPGSGVRTDTQY
NA,NA,TRBV5-1,TRBJ1-2,14,ASSKESRQRNYGYT
NA,NA,TRBV30,TRBJ2-1,12,AWNGGALYDEQF
NA,NA,TRBV2,TRBJ2-7,10,ASRQDTYEQY
once,NA,TRBV11-2,TRBJ2-7,12,ASSTISGDYEQY
NA,NA,TRBV5-1,TRBJ2-3,13,ASSFEGVRRDTQY
NA,TRBD1,TRBV10-1,TRBJ2-7,11,ASSLGQGYEQY
NA,TRBD2,TRBV6-5,TRBJ2-1,12,ASRKAGGPYEQF
NA,TRBD2,TRBV14,TRBJ2-2,14,ASSHLSGVNTGELF
NA,NA,TRBV5-1,TRBJ2-1,13,ASSADGSSYNEQF
NA,TRBD1,TRBV7-3,TRBJ2-3,14,ASSRQTGDRKDTQY
NA,TRBD1,TRBV5-6,TRBJ1-2,12,ASSSIDRVPGYT
NA,TRBD1,TRBV5-1,TRBJ2-5,14,ASSLARTGYGETQY